These 17 T cell receptor beta chains came from one sample sequenced in a study of T cell changes during pregnancy in multiple sclerosis (dated by TCRdb to about 2019). Library prep was done by the immunoSEQ multiplex PCR assay. What TCRdb holds here is the immuneACCESS table cut down to in-frame rearrangements. Part of the clones is not present; checked against another copy, under half of the missing clones reflect an unresolved V gene, and the others are unexplained. The sample table shows tens of thousands of clones, and approximately 92% are seen once. The biggest ten clones account for approximately 0.9% of the sample. The sample here was CD4+ T cells from peripheral blood mononuclear cells, taken in the second trimester of pregnancy. These receptors were obtained from a female donor in good health, enrolled as a control in a pregnancy study.

The J gene is TRBJ2-2, the V gene TRBV7-6, with a tentative D call TRBD1 (5 bases). The germline CDR1 and CDR2 sequences are SGHVS and FNYEAQ. The CDR3 has 16 amino acids. Trimming removed 2 bases at V and 2 bases at J, with 12 bases between. CDR3 in DNA: TGTGCCAGCAGCTTATTTGGGGCGGCAAACACCGGGGAGCTGTTTTTT. Translated, it gives CASSLFGAANTGELFF.

This chain links TRBV7-3 with TRBJ1-5, with a tentative D call TRBD1 (5 bases). Germline V gene sequence: CDR1 SGHTA, CDR2 FQGTGA. V gave up 5 bases and J gave up 10 bases, with 12 bases separating them. The CDR3 consists of 12 residues. CDR3 coding DNA: TGTGCCAGCAGCCCCCCCGGGGGTCCCCAGCATTTT. It translates to CASSPPGGPQHF.

The chain recombines TRBV28 with TRBJ2-5, with TRBD2 matching 10 bases. V trimming: 5 bases; J trimming: 5 bases; junction bases outside the gene matches: 8. CDR3 size: 15 residues. Germline V gene data show CDR1 as MDHEN and CDR2 as SYDVKM. CDR3 protein: CASSRAGGPSETQYF. The CDR3 coding sequence is TGTGCCAGCAGTAGAGCGGGAGGGCCCTCGGAGACCCAGTACTTC.

The chain carries TRBV14 and TRBJ2-7; 10 positions agree with TRBD2. The CDR3 has 16 amino acids. Trimming cost V 4 bases and J 5 bases; bases outside gene matches: 11. Germline-derived CDR1 and CDR2 are SGHDN and FVKESK. The CDR3 reads CASSRRYGTSDHEQYF. CDR3 bases: TGTGCCAGCAGCCGGAGATACGGGACTAGCGACCACGAGCAGTACTTC.

This chain uses TRBV11-1 with TRBJ1-4; weak D call: TRBD1 (6 bases). Trimming took off 3 bases at V and 7 bases at J, with 12 bases between the two ends. CDR1 and CDR2 (germline): SGHAT, FQDESV (reference sequence). This CDR3 contains 14 residues. The CDR3 DNA sequence: TGTGCCAGCAGCTTTGCGGGGGCAGGTGAAAAACTGTTTTTT. Translating gives CASSFAGAGEKLFF.

V and J are TRBV28 and TRBJ2-1; a weak D match, TRBD2 (5 bases). CDR1 MDHEN and CDR2 SYDVKM come from the germline V gene. Trimming removed 6 bases at V and 9 bases at J, with 6 bases between. The CDR3 totals 10 residues. CDR3 in DNA: TGTGCCAGCAGACTAGGTGAGCAGTTCTTC. The encoded protein is CASRLGEQFF. Based on the CDR3 plus reference TRBV28 and TRBJ2-1, the full variable domain is DVKVTQSSRYLVKRTGEKVFLECVQDMDHENMFWYRQDPGLGLRLIYFSYDVKMKEKGDIPEGYSVSREKKERFSLILESASTNQTSMYLCASRLGEQFFGPGTRLTVL.

This chain links TRBV10-3 with TRBJ2-1; 10 bases fit TRBD2. The CDR3 has 18 amino acids. Germline lookup yields CDR1 ENHRY and CDR2 SYGVKD. V was clipped by 1 base and J by 1 base; unmatched bases: 7. CDR3 DNA: TGTGCCATCAGTGAGTATGGCAAGCGGGAGGGATCCTACAATGAGCAGTTCTTC. This codes for CAISEYGKREGSYNEQFF.

The CDR3 nucleotides read TGTGCCAGCACCAGAGTCCCGGGACAGGGTAGCACAGATACGCAGTATTTT. This encodes CASTRVPGQGSTDTQYF. The genes are TRBV2 and TRBJ2-3; the match to TRBD1 covers 9 bases. The CDR3 is made up of 17 amino acids. V dropped 7 bases and J dropped 0; count of bases not matched to a gene: 11. Germline-derived CDR1 and CDR2 are SNHLY and FYNNEI.

This chain uses TRBV27 with TRBJ2-5, with TRBD2 matching over 9 bases. CDR3 length: 17 amino acids. Germline V lookup: CDR1 MNHEY, CDR2 SMNVEV (reference sequence). The trim removed 6 bases at V and 5 bases at J, leaving 16 bases unmatched. CDR3 DNA: TGTGCCAGCAGCCCCCCTATCTGGCGGGAGGGGGAGGAGACCCAGTACTTC. Translation gives CASSPPIWREGEETQYF.

The chain joins TRBV30 to TRBJ2-5, with TRBD2 matching 10 bases. Germline-derived CDR1 and CDR2 are GTSNPN and SVGIG (reference sequence). With 4 bases clipped from V and 7 bases from J, the junction kept 3 bases outside the gene matches. This CDR3 spans 12 amino acids. The CDR3 sequence is CAWTSGRGTQYF. CDR3 coding DNA: TGTGCCTGGACTAGCGGGAGAGGGACCCAGTACTTC.

The rearrangement links TRBV9 to TRBJ2-7; 7 bases line up with TRBD1. Per the germline V gene, CDR1 is SGDLS and CDR2 is YYNGEE. The CDR3 is 13 residues long. Losses at the gene ends were 4 bases for V and 1 base for J; bases not matched to a gene: 2. The CDR3 here is CASSPDRSYEQYF. CDR3 in DNA: TGTGCCAGCAGCCCGGACAGGTCCTACGAGCAGTACTTC.

This chain uses TRBV18 with TRBJ1-5; tentative D call: TRBD1 (6 bases). The germline CDR1 and CDR2 sequences are KGHSH and LQKENI. The CDR3 extends over 16 amino acids. The ends were cut back, 6 bases at V and 2 bases at J, with 17 bases in the middle. The CDR3 spells CASSQDSFRGNQPQHF. The CDR3 nucleotides are TGTGCCAGCTCCCAGGACAGTTTTAGGGGCAATCAGCCCCAGCATTTT. The variable domain in full, with the rest retrieved from reference TRBV18 and TRBJ1-5, is NAGVMQNPRHLVRRRGQEARLRCSPMKGHSHVYWYRQLPEEGLKFMVYLQKENIIDESGMPKERFSAEFPKEGPSILRIQQVVRGDSAAYFCASSQDSFRGNQPQHFGDGTRLSIL.

J is TRBJ2-7 and V is TRBV7-3; 12 bases align to TRBD2. V was clipped by 8 bases and J by 3 bases; unmatched bases: 8. Per germline, CDR1 SGHTA and CDR2 FQGTGA. The CDR3 runs to 15 residues. The CDR3 bases are TGTGCCAGCTCCACCAAGACTAGCGGGAGCTACGAGCAGTACTTC. This sequence encodes CASSTKTSGSYEQYF.

The chain employs TRBV29-1 and TRBJ2-5, with TRBD1 matching over 10 bases. The CDR3 runs 14 residues. With V trimmed by 5 bases and J by 4 bases, 7 bases remained unmatched. The germline gives CDR1 SQVTM, CDR2 ANQGSEA. For the CDR3, the DNA is TGCAGCGTTCCCCCGGGACAGGGGTCAGAGACCCAGTACTTC. It encodes CSVPPGQGSETQYF.

The gene calls are TRBV4-1 and TRBJ1-2; D is perhaps TRBD1 (5 bases). Trimming removed 2 bases at V and 6 bases at J, with 19 bases between. This CDR3 comprises 16 residues. Germline CDR1 and CDR2: MGHRA and YSYEKL. DNA of the CDR3: TGCGCCAGCAGCCAACCCCTGGAGGGGCCGAAACATGGCTACACCTTC. Its protein product is CASSQPLEGPKHGYTF.

V usage is TRBV4-1 and J usage is TRBJ1-1; 8 nucleotides line up with TRBD1. The CDR3 has 20 residues. V was pared by 4 bases and J by 11 bases, with 30 bases of the junction left unmatched. Germline values: CDR1 MGHRA, CDR2 YSYEKL. The CDR3 nucleotides read TGCGCCAGCAGCCCTATAGGGCTCGGGAGGACAGGGATTGGGGCAGGGGGTGCTTTCTTT. This sequence encodes CASSPIGLGRTGIGAGGAFF.

The CDR3 reads CASSHPRRGQVNYGYTF. The CDR3 coding sequence is TGCGCCAGCAGCCACCCCCGTCGAGGACAGGTTAACTATGGCTACACCTTC. The gene calls are TRBV4-3 and TRBJ1-2; TRBD1 agrees at 7 bases. This CDR3 is built from 17 residues. Germline V gene data show CDR1 as LGHNA and CDR2 as YSLEER. With V trimmed by 3 bases and J by 1 base, 11 bases remained unmatched.